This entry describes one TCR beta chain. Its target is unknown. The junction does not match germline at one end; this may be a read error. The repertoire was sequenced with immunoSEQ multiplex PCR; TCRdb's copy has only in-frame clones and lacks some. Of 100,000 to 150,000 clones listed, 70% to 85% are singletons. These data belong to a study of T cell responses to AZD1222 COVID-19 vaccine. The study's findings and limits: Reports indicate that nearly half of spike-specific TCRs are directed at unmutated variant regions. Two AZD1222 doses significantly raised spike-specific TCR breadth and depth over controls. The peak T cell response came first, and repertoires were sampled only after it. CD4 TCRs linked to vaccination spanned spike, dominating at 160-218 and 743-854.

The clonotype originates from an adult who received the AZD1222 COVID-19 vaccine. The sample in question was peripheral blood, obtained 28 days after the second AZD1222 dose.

The CDR3 loop is CASSWFMHSGVNVLTF. The CDR3 region has the DNA TGTGCCAGCAGTTGGTTCATGCACTCTGGGGTCAACGTCCTGACTTTC. The rearrangement links TRBV11-2 to TRBJ2-6; D is uncertain. The CDR3 runs 16 residues. Germline-derived CDR1 and CDR2 are SGHAT and FQNNGV.